A single sample is the source of the 12 T cell receptor beta chains below, sequenced in a study of T cell changes during pregnancy in multiple sclerosis. Clones were read by immunoSEQ multiplex PCR, and TCRdb kept only the in-frame ones, dropping some. The repertoire holds tens of thousands of clones, with around 90% as singletons. The starting material was peripheral blood, obtained in the first trimester of pregnancy. These receptors originate from a female donor in good health, enrolled as a control in a pregnancy study.

About this clone: Its ends do not fully match the called genes, so a read error is possible. The chain carries TRBV7-3 and TRBJ2-5; D is tentatively TRBD1 or TRBD2 (6 bases each). CDR1 SGHTA and CDR2 FQGTGA come from the germline V gene. This CDR3 has 16 residues. The CDR3 bases are TGTGCCAGCAGATTAACGGGGGCTTCCCCCGCCGAGACCCAGTACTTC. It codes for CASRLTGASPAETQYF.

V is TRBV12-5 and J is TRBJ1-4; a possible D gene is TRBD1 (5 bases). V lost 6 bases to trimming and J lost 7 bases, with 9 bases between them. Per germline, CDR1 LGHNT and CDR2 FRNRAP. The CDR3 contains 12 residues. The chain's CDR3 is CASGGGIEKLFF. CDR3 in DNA: TGTGCTAGTGGCGGGGGAATTGAAAAACTGTTTTTT.

The chain is built from TRBV4-3 and TRBJ2-1; 8 bases map to TRBD2. The CDR3 covers 15 residues. Trimming cost V 0 bases and J 7 bases; bases outside gene matches: 5. Germline V gene data show CDR1 as LGHNA and CDR2 as YSLEER. CDR3 loop: CASSQDPAGENEQFF. CDR3 bases: TGCGCCAGCAGCCAAGACCCAGCGGGAGAGAATGAGCAGTTCTTC.

The chain recombines TRBV9 with TRBJ2-3; no definite D call. Germline V gene lookup returns CDR1 SGDLS and CDR2 YYNGEE. V was shortened by 5 bases and J by 4 bases, with 11 bases between the two germline ends. CDR3 length: 13 residues. The CDR3 loop reads CASSVVDSDTQYF. The CDR3 DNA is TGTGCCAGCAGTGTTGTAGACTCAGATACGCAGTATTTT.

This clone has a single count. This chain joins TRBV7-9 and TRBJ2-3; 9 bases fit TRBD2. Germline loops: CDR1 SEHNR, CDR2 FQNEAQ (reference sequence). There are 15 residues in the CDR3. The V segment lost 5 bases and the J segment 0 bases; nucleotides outside the gene matches: 3. The CDR3 spells CASSPLAGSTDTQYF. As DNA, the CDR3 is TGTGCCAGCAGCCCCCTAGCGGGAAGCACAGATACGCAGTATTTT.

J is TRBJ2-3 and V is TRBV6-1; the match to TRBD2 covers 8 bases. Germline CDR1 and CDR2: MNHNS and SASEGT. CDR3 length: 16 residues. Trimming took 3 bases from V and 0 from J; bases not matched to a gene: 5. CDR3 region: CASSEKRGWSTDTQYF. The CDR3 region has the DNA TGTGCCAGCAGTGAGAAGCGGGGGTGGAGCACAGATACGCAGTATTTT.

This chain joins TRBV19 and TRBJ1-1; 7 bases fit TRBD1. The V gene's germline CDR1 is LNHDA and CDR2 SQIVND (reference sequence). The J segment lost 0 bases and the V segment lost 9 bases, leaving 7 bases of the junction unmatched. CDR3 size: 14 residues. CDR3: CASAVDRVNTEAFF. As DNA, the CDR3 is TGTGCCAGCGCCGTCGACAGGGTGAACACTGAAGCTTTCTTT.

The chain has TRBV7-2 and TRBJ2-5, with TRBD2 identical over 9 bases. This CDR3 spans 15 amino acids. Germline assignment: CDR1 SGHTA and CDR2 FQGNSA. V trimming: 2 bases; J trimming: 1 base; junction bases outside the gene matches: 2. The CDR3 DNA reads TGTGCCAGCAGCTTATGGGGACTAGCCCAAGAGACCCAGTACTTC. Its protein is CASSLWGLAQETQYF.

V and J are TRBV4-1 and TRBJ2-7; possibly TRBD2 for D (6 bases). Germline CDR1 reads MGHRA; CDR2 reads YSYEKL. Trimming took off 2 bases at V and 0 bases at J, with 11 bases between the two ends. This CDR3 is 15 amino acids long. CDR3: CASSQWDSDSYEQYF. CDR3 sequence (DNA): TGCGCCAGCAGCCAATGGGACTCCGACTCCTACGAGCAGTACTTC.

The rearrangement links TRBV7-2 to TRBJ1-6; 7 positions match TRBD1. Germline V gives CDR1 SGHTA, CDR2 FQGNSA. Germline trimming cut 1 base from V and 9 bases from J; bases unmatched to any gene: 6. The CDR3 sequence is 15 residues long. As DNA, the CDR3 is TGTGCCAGCAGCTTAGGTCCGACAGGGTTTTCACCCCTCCACTTT. Encoded protein: CASSLGPTGFSPLHF.

The chain combines TRBV2 with TRBJ1-5; 7 positions match TRBD1. Trimming removed 5 bases from V and 5 bases from J; junction bases left unmatched: 12. The CDR3 is 16 residues long. Per germline, CDR1 SNHLY and CDR2 FYNNEI. The CDR3 is CASSPQRTGAHQPQHF. The CDR3 DNA sequence: TGTGCCAGCAGTCCCCAAAGAACAGGGGCACATCAGCCCCAGCATTTT.

This chain connects TRBV5-8 to TRBJ1-1; D is unclear. Germline V CDR1 and CDR2: SGHTS, YDEGEE. The CDR3 runs 14 residues. Trimming removed 4 bases at V and 3 bases at J, with 13 bases between. DNA for the CDR3: TGTGCCAGCAGCCCCGGCGGGTCGGACACTGAAGCTTTCTTT. Translated, it gives CASSPGGSDTEAFF.